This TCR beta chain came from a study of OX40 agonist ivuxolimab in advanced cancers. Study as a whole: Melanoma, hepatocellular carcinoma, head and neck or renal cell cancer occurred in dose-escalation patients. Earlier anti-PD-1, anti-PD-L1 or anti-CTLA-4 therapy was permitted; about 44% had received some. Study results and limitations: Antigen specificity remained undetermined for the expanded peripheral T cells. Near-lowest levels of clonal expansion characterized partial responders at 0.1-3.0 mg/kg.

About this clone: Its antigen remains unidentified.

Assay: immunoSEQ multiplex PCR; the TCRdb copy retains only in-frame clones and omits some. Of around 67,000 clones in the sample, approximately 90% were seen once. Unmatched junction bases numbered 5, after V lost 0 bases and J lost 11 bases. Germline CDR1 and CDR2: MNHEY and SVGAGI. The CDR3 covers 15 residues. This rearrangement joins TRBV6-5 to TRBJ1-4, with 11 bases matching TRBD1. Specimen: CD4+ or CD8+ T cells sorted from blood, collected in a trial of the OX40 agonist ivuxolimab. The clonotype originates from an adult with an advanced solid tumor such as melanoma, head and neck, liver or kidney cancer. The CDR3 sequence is CASSYSGTGGWKLFF. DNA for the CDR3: TGTGCCAGCAGTTACTCGGGGACAGGGGGATGGAAACTGTTTTTT.